The 2 T cell receptor beta chains below come from one sample, sequenced in a study of low-dose radiotherapy and immunotherapy resistance in tumors. Indicated time point: after trial treatment. The treatment denotes: LDRT plus nivolumab, ipilimumab, low-dose cyclophosphamide and aspirin (RACIN trial). TRAV and TRBV primers primed cDNA for both TCRalpha and TCRbeta. The authors ran around 22 PCR cycles to amplify TCRs with a constant-region primer and V-primer adapter. TCRdb reanalysed the reads using MiXCR and keeps one entry per CDR3 protein. This repertoire shows under 110,000 distinct CDR3 sequences, less than 25% found once; its top ten account for roughly 4.3%. The source material was PBMCs, sampled after low-dose radiotherapy plus immunotherapy. Source of these receptors: a male donor with prostate cancer.

This clonotype was picked up many times. This chain connects TRBV5-1 to TRBJ2-1; 7 nucleotides line up with TRBD2. CDR1 and CDR2 (germline): SGHRS, YFSETQ. The CDR3 covers 14 residues. The ends lost 7 bases at V and 3 bases at J; junction bases unmatched: 7. The CDR3 DNA follows: TGCGCCAGCGGGGAGCGGGGAGACTACAATGAGCAGTTCTTC. Protein sequence: CASGERGDYNEQFF.

This clonotype was counted many times. For the CDR3, the DNA is TGCGCCAGCAGCTTGATCGCAGGACGTGCTGGGGCCAACGTCCTGACTTTC. Amino acids: CASSLIAGRAGANVLTF. J is TRBJ2-6 and V is TRBV5-1; unclear D gene. The CDR3 sequence is 17 residues long. With 1 base removed from V and 2 bases from J, the gap between germline ends came to 13 bases. Germline CDR1 SGHRS, CDR2 YFSETQ.